This T cell receptor beta chain was sequenced in a study of shared clonotypes between healthy human individuals. Generated by immunoSEQ multiplex PCR, the TCRdb table keeps only in-frame clones and is missing some. The sample has approximately 1.9 million clones, around 93% seen once. Germline lookup yields CDR1 LNHDA and CDR2 SQIVND (reference sequence). CDR3 length equals 14 residues. Trimming cost V 5 bases and J 3 bases, with 13 bases left between them. The naive CD8 population came from CD45RO-negative cells selected for CCR7, without terminally differentiated effector memory CD45RA+ cells. The specimen was naive CD8+ T cells from PBMCs. This TCR was sampled from a young man in good health. Some clones in this sample may be carry-over from other donors' samples. The chain couples TRBV19 to TRBJ1-2, with a weak D call TRBD1 (5 bases). The chain's CDR3 is CASSAGLGDYGYTF. The CDR3, as DNA: TGTGCCAGTAGTGCAGGGTTGGGAGACTATGGCTACACCTTC.